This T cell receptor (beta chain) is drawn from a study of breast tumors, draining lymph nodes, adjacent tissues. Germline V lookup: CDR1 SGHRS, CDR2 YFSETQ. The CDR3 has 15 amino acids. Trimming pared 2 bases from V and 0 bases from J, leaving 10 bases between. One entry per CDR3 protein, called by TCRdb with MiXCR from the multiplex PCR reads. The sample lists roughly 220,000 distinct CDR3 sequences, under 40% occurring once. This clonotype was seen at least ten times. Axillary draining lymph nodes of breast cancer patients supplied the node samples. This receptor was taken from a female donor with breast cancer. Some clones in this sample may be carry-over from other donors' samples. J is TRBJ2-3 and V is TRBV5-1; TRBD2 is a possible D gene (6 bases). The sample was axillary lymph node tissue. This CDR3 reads CASSFRDFSTDTQYF. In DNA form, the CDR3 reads TGCGCCAGCAGCTTTAGGGACTTCAGCACAGATACGCAGTATTTT.